A selection of T cell receptor beta chains follows, all from one sample in a study of blood T cells in healthy people across ages. TCRdb recomputed calls from the 5' RACE reads with MiXCR, one row per CDR3 protein. The sample contains some 1.5 million distinct CDR3 sequences, approximately 28% of which appear only once. The sequenced material came from blood. Every receptor here comes from a woman aged 25-40 years in good health. Both conserved end residues are part of each CDR3. Fields, in order: D gene, V gene, clone size, J gene, CDR3 DNA, CDR3 protein. D genes are given only for firm matches. Expanded clones get a size class; other rows say once, few or many, or leave the size out.

d_call: .; v_call: TRBV7-3; clone_size: .; j_call: TRBJ1-2; cdr3_nt: TGTGCCAGCAGCCCAGGGACCGCCTCGGGCGGCTACACCTTC; cdr3_aa: CASSPGTASGGYTF
d_call: TRBD2; v_call: TRBV20-1; clone_size: many; j_call: TRBJ2-5; cdr3_nt: TGCAGTGCTGGGAGGGCCCAGCGGGGGACCCAGTACTTC; cdr3_aa: CSAGRAQRGTQYF
d_call: .; v_call: TRBV11-2; clone_size: .; j_call: TRBJ2-1; cdr3_nt: TGTGCCAGCAGCCTAATCCAGCGGGCCTCCTACAATGAGCAGTGCTTC; cdr3_aa: CASSLIQRASYNEQCF
d_call: TRBD1; v_call: TRBV28; clone_size: few; j_call: TRBJ1-5; cdr3_nt: TGTGCCAGCGTTAAAGGGGGCCGGCAAAGCAATCAGCCCCAGCATTTT; cdr3_aa: CASVKGGRQSNQPQHF
d_call: TRBD2; v_call: TRBV3-1; clone_size: few; j_call: TRBJ2-7; cdr3_nt: TGTGCCAGCAGCCACCCTACTAGCGGGAGACCTGGCGAGCAGTACTTC; cdr3_aa: CASSHPTSGRPGEQYF
d_call: TRBD1; v_call: TRBV28; clone_size: .; j_call: TRBJ2-1; cdr3_nt: TGTGCCAGCAGTTTGGGGGGACAGGTATTCAATGAGCAGTTCTTC; cdr3_aa: CASSLGGQVFNEQFF
d_call: .; v_call: TRBV5-6; clone_size: many; j_call: TRBJ1-2; cdr3_nt: TGTGCCAGCAGACGAGACAGGTCCATTACCTATGGCTACACCTTC; cdr3_aa: CASRRDRSITYGYTF
d_call: TRBD1; v_call: TRBV27; clone_size: .; j_call: TRBJ1-5; cdr3_nt: TGTGCCAGCAGTTCGACAGGGGTGTATCAGCCCCAGCATTTT; cdr3_aa: CASSSTGVYQPQHF
d_call: TRBD1; v_call: TRBV7-2; clone_size: many; j_call: TRBJ1-4; cdr3_nt: TGTGCCAGCAGCGCAGTGGGACAGGGGGCAACTAATGAAAAACTGTTTTTT; cdr3_aa: CASSAVGQGATNEKLFF
d_call: .; v_call: TRBV7-2; clone_size: .; j_call: TRBJ1-2; cdr3_nt: TGTGCCAGCAGCTTAGAGAGCCGGGTATTGTCTTATGGCTACACCTTC; cdr3_aa: CASSLESRVLSYGYTF
d_call: .; v_call: TRBV11-2; clone_size: .; j_call: TRBJ1-1; cdr3_nt: TGTGCCAGCAGCTCTTCGCCGAACACTGAAGCTTTCTTT; cdr3_aa: CASSSSPNTEAFF
d_call: TRBD2; v_call: TRBV9; clone_size: .; j_call: TRBJ2-1; cdr3_nt: TGTGCCAGCAGCGTAGAGTCAGCGGGGGCCTACAATGAGCAGTTCTTC; cdr3_aa: CASSVESAGAYNEQFF
d_call: .; v_call: TRBV29-1; clone_size: many; j_call: TRBJ1-4; cdr3_nt: TGCAGCGTTATTGGGGTGGAAGAAAAACTGTTTTTT; cdr3_aa: CSVIGVEEKLFF
d_call: TRBD1; v_call: TRBV11-2; clone_size: .; j_call: TRBJ1-5; cdr3_nt: TGTGCCAGCCAAACAGGGGGCCTTAATCAGCCCCAGCATTTT; cdr3_aa: CASQTGGLNQPQHF
d_call: .; v_call: TRBV20-1; clone_size: .; j_call: TRBJ1-1; cdr3_nt: TGCAGTGCTAGGTGGGGGGAGGGCACTGAAGCTTTCTTT; cdr3_aa: CSARWGEGTEAFF
d_call: .; v_call: TRBV6-2/TRBV6-3; clone_size: many; j_call: TRBJ1-2; cdr3_nt: TGTGCCAGCAGCTTCGCCCCGGGCCGACGGGGCTACACCTTC; cdr3_aa: CASSFAPGRRGYTF
d_call: .; v_call: TRBV18; clone_size: many; j_call: TRBJ2-1; cdr3_nt: TGTGCCAGCTCAGTGGACAGTTTTAACAATGAGCAGTTCTTC; cdr3_aa: CASSVDSFNNEQFF
d_call: .; v_call: TRBV7-9; clone_size: .; j_call: TRBJ1-2; cdr3_nt: TGTGCCAGCAGCGCCGAGGATGTTGTAGGGGCAGGTGGCTACACCTTC; cdr3_aa: CASSAEDVVGAGGYTF
d_call: .; v_call: TRBV20-1; clone_size: once; j_call: TRBJ2-1; cdr3_nt: TGCAGTGCTAGAGATGAGAGAAAGGGATCCTACAATGAGCAGTTCTTC; cdr3_aa: CSARDERKGSYNEQFF
d_call: .; v_call: TRBV6-5; clone_size: many; j_call: TRBJ2-5; cdr3_nt: TGTGCCAGCAGTTACTGGAACAGGACGATCTTGGGGGAGACCCAGTACTTC; cdr3_aa: CASSYWNRTILGETQYF
d_call: .; v_call: TRBV2; clone_size: few; j_call: TRBJ2-4; cdr3_nt: TGTGCCACCTCAGGAGAACTAGCCAAAAACATTCAGTACTTC; cdr3_aa: CATSGELAKNIQYF
d_call: TRBD1; v_call: TRBV7-3; clone_size: few; j_call: TRBJ1-4; cdr3_nt: TGTGCCATCAGCTACACAGGGGGCGCAGGTGAAAAACTGTTTTTT; cdr3_aa: CAISYTGGAGEKLFF
d_call: .; v_call: TRBV18; clone_size: few; j_call: TRBJ2-2; cdr3_nt: TGTGCCAGCTCAATGAGACAGAACACCGGGGAGCTGTTTTTT; cdr3_aa: CASSMRQNTGELFF
d_call: .; v_call: TRBV24-1; clone_size: .; j_call: TRBJ2-7; cdr3_nt: TGTGCCACCAGTGATTCGGGACACGGTGGCTACGAGCAGTACTTC; cdr3_aa: CATSDSGHGGYEQYF
d_call: TRBD2; v_call: TRBV7-2; clone_size: .; j_call: TRBJ2-3; cdr3_nt: TGTGCCAGCAGCCGGCCTAGCGGTTCCTCTAGCACAGATACGCAGTATTTT; cdr3_aa: CASSRPSGSSSTDTQYF
d_call: TRBD2; v_call: TRBV7-2; clone_size: many; j_call: TRBJ2-7; cdr3_nt: TGTGCCAGCAGTTCCGGGACTAGCGGAACCTACGAGCAGTACTTC; cdr3_aa: CASSSGTSGTYEQYF
d_call: TRBD1; v_call: TRBV28; clone_size: .; j_call: TRBJ1-2; cdr3_nt: TGTGCCACTAAATCTGGGGACAGGGCCTATGGCTACACCTTC; cdr3_aa: CATKSGDRAYGYTF
d_call: .; v_call: TRBV15; clone_size: .; j_call: TRBJ2-3; cdr3_nt: TGTGCCACCACCAAAAGGCCCTATACGCAGTATTTT; cdr3_aa: CATTKRPYTQYF
d_call: .; v_call: TRBV12-5; clone_size: many; j_call: TRBJ1-2; cdr3_nt: TGTGCTAGTGGTTTGGGTAGGAGCTATGGCTACACCTTC; cdr3_aa: CASGLGRSYGYTF
d_call: .; v_call: TRBV7-2; clone_size: few; j_call: TRBJ1-1; cdr3_nt: TGTGCCAGCAGCGAACAAACGACGAACACTGAAGCTTTCTTT; cdr3_aa: CASSEQTTNTEAFF
d_call: .; v_call: TRBV4-3; clone_size: .; j_call: TRBJ2-7; cdr3_nt: TGCGCCAGCAGCCAAGATCGGCGTTCTAGCTCCAATGAGCAGTACTTC; cdr3_aa: CASSQDRRSSSNEQYF